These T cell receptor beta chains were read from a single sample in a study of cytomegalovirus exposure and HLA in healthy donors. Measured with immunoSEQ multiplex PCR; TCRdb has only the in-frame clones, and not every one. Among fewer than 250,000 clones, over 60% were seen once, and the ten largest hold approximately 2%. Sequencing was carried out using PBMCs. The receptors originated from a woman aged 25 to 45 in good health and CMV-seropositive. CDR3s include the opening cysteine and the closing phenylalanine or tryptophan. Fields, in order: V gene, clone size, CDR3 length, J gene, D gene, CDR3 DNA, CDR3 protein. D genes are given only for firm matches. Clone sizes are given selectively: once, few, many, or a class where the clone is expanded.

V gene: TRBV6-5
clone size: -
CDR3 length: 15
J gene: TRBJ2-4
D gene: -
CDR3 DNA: TGTGCCAGCAGCCAGAGACAGCTAGCCAAAAACATTCAGTACTTC
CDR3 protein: CASSQRQLAKNIQYF

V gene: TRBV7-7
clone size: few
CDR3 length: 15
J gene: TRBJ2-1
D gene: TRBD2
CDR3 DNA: TGTGCCAGCAGCAACGGACTAGCGGGATACGATGAGCAGTTCTTC
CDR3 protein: CASSNGLAGYDEQFF

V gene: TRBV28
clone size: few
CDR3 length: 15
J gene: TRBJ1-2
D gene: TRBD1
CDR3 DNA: TGTGCCAGCAGTACAGGACAGGGGTCGCACTATGGCTACACCTTC
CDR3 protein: CASSTGQGSHYGYTF

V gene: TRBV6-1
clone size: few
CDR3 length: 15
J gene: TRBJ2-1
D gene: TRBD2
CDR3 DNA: TGTGCCAGCAGCCTTAGCGGGAGTTACGTCAATGAGCAGTTCTTC
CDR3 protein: CASSLSGSYVNEQFF

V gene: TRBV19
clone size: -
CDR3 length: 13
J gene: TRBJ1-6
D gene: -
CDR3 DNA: TGTGCCAGTAGTGAGACAGCCAATTCACCCCTCCACTTT
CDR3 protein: CASSETANSPLHF

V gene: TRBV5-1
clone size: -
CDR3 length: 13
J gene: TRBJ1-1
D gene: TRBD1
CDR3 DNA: TGCGCCAGCAGCTTGGGACAGGGGGCTCGAGCTTTCTTT
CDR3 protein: CASSLGQGARAFF

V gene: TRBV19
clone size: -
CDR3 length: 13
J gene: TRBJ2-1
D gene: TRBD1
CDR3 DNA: TGTGCCAGTACCGTACAGGGGTGGAATGAGCAGTTCTTC
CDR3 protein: CASTVQGWNEQFF

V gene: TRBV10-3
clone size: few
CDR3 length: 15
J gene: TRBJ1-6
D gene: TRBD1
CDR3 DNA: TGTGCCATCAGTGAGGGGAGGACAGGGGGAGCACCCCTCCACTTT
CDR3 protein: CAISEGRTGGAPLHF

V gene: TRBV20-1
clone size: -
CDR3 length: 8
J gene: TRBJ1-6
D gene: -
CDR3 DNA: TGCAGTGCTAGGGCCACCCACTTT
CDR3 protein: CSARATHF

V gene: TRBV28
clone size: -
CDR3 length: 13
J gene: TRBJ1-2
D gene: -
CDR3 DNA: TGTGCCAGCAGTAAGGGGGGGGACTATGGCTACACCTTC
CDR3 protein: CASSKGGDYGYTF

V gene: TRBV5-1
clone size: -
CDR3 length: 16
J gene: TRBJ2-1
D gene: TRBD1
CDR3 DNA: TGCGCCAGCAGCCTCACTCGACAGGGTAGGTGGAATGAGCAGTTCTTC
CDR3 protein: CASSLTRQGRWNEQFF

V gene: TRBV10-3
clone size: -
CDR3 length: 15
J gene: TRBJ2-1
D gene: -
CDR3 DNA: TGTGCCATCAGGCAGGGCGGGGGCCCTGTCGGCGAGCAGTTCTTC
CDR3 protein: CAIRQGGGPVGEQFF

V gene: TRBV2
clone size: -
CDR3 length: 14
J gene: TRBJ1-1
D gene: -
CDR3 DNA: TGTGCCAGCGAGAGGAATTTATGTGCAGTTGAAGCTTTCTTT
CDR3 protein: CASERNLCAVEAFF

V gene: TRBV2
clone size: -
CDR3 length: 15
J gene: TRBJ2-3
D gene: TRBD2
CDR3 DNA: TGTGCCAGCAGCCCGACTAGCGGGGGACAAAATACGCAGTATTTT
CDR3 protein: CASSPTSGGQNTQYF

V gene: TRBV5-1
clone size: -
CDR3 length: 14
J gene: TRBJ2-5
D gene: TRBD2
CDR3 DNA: TGCGCCAGCAGCTTGACTAGCGGGAGAGAGACCCAGTACTTC
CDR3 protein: CASSLTSGRETQYF

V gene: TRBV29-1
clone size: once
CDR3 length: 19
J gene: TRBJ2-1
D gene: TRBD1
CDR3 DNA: TGCAGCGTTGAAGGACAGGGGGTTTTCGTAGGAAAGTCCTACAATGAGCAGTTCTTC
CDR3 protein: CSVEGQGVFVGKSYNEQFF

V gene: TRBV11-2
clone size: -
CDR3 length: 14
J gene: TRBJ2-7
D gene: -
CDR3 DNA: TGTGCCAGCAGCTTCCGCGGCCAGGGCTACGAGCAGTACTTC
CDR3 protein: CASSFRGQGYEQYF

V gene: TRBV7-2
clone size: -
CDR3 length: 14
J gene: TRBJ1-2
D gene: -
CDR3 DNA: TGTGCCAGCAGCCCAGACAGGTCCAACTATGGCTACACCTTC
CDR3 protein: CASSPDRSNYGYTF

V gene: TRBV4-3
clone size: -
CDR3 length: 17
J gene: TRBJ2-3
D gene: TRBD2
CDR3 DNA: TGCGCCAGCAACCGAGTTGGAGGGGAGGGCGCGGAGGGTACGCAGTATTTT
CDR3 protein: CASNRVGGEGAEGTQYF

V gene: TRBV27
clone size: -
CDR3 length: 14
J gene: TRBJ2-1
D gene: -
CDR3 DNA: TGTGCCAGCAGTTCATGGGGGCAAGCAATTGAGCAGTTCTTC
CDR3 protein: CASSSWGQAIEQFF

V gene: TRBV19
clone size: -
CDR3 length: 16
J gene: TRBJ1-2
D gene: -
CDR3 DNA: TGTGCCAGTAGTTTGAGCGTGATGAGGGTCGTCGATGGCTACACCTTC
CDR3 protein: CASSLSVMRVVDGYTF

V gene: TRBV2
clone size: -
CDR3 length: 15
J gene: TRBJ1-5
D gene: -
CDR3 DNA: TGTGCCAGCATGTTGGACATGGGAAGCAATCAGCCCCAGCATTTT
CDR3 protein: CASMLDMGSNQPQHF

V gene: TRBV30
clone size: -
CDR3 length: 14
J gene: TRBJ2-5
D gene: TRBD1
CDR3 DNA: TGTGCCTGGAGTAGGGACAGGGGACACGAGACCCAGTACTTC
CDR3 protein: CAWSRDRGHETQYF

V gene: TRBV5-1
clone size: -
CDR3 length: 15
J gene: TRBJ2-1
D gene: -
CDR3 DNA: TGCGCCAGCAGCTTGGCTACTCCACCCTACAATGAGCAGTTCTTC
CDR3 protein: CASSLATPPYNEQFF

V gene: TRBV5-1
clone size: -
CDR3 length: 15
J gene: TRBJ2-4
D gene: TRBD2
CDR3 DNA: TGCGCCAGCAGCTTGGCCGGTAGCGGGAGAAACATTCAGTACTTC
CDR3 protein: CASSLAGSGRNIQYF

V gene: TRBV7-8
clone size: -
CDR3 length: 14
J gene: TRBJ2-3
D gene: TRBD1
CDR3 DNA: TGTGCCAGCAGCTCGGGGACAGAAACAGATACGCAGTATTTT
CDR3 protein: CASSSGTETDTQYF

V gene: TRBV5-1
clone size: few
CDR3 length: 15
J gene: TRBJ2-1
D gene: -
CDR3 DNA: TGCGCCAGCAGCCCAGCGGGCTTCTCCTACAATGAGCAGTTCTTC
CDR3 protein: CASSPAGFSYNEQFF

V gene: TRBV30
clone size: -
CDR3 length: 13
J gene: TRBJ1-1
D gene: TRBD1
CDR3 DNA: TGTGCCTGGCTGCGGGACAGCTACACTGAAGCTTTCTTT
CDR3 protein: CAWLRDSYTEAFF

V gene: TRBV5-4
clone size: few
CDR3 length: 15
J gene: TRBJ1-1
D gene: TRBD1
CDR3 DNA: TGTGCCAGCAGCTTGGGAGGGACAGACAACACTGAAGCTTTCTTT
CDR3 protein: CASSLGGTDNTEAFF

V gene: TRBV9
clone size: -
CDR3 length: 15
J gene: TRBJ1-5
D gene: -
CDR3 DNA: TGTGCCAGCAGCGTAGCCGGGTATAGCAATCAGCCCCAGCATTTT
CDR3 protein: CASSVAGYSNQPQHF

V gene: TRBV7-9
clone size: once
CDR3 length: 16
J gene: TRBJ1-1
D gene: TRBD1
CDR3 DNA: TGTGCCAGCAGCTCCAGGACAGGGGGCGGTTGGACTGAAGCTTTCTTT
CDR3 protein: CASSSRTGGGWTEAFF

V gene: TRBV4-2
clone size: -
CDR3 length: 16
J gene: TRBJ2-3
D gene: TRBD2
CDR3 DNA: TGTGCCAGCAGCGACATCCTAGCGGGGGGCCCAGATACGCAGTATTTT
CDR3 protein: CASSDILAGGPDTQYF

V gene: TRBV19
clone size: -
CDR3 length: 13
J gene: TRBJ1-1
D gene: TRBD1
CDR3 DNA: TGTGCCAGTATGATCCGGGACAGACCTGAAGCTTTCTTT
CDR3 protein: CASMIRDRPEAFF

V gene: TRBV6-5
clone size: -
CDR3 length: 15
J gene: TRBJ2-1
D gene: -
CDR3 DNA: TGTGCCAGCAGCCGGGGGGGACAGACCTACAATGAGCAGTTCTTC
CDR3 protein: CASSRGGQTYNEQFF

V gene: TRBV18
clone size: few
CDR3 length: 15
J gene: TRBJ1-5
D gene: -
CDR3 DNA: TGTGCCAGCTCGGCATATACAGGTAGCAATCAGCCCCAGCATTTT
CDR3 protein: CASSAYTGSNQPQHF

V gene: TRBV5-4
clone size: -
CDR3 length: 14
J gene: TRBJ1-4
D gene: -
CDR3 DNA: TGTGCCAGCAGCTTGCCAGGGTTAGGCGAAAAACTGTTTTTT
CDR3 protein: CASSLPGLGEKLFF

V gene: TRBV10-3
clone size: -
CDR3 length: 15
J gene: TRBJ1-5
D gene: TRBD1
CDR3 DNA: TGTGCCATCAGTGAGTCGGGACAGAATAATCAGCCCCAGCATTTT
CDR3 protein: CAISESGQNNQPQHF

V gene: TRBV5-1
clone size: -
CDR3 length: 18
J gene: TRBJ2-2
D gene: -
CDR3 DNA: TGCGCCAGCAGCCTCAGGGGAGAAGACTTCGCGAACACCGGGGAGCTGTTTTTT
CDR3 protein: CASSLRGEDFANTGELFF

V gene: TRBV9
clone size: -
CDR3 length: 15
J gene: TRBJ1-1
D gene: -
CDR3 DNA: TGTGCCAGCAGTCGAAGGGACACAATGAACACTGAAGCTTTCTTT
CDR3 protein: CASSRRDTMNTEAFF

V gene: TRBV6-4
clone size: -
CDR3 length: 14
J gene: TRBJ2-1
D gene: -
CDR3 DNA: TGTGCCAGCAGTGACTCTATGGGGCCCAATGAGCAGTTCTTC
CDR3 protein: CASSDSMGPNEQFF

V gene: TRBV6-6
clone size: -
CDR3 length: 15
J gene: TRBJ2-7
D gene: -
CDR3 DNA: TGTGCCAGCAGCCCCGGGGAACCACCCTCCTACGAGCAGTACTTC
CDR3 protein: CASSPGEPPSYEQYF

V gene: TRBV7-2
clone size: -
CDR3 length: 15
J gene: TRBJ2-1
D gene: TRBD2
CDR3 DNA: TGTGCCAGCAGTCGGACTAGCGACCGCTACAATGAGCAGTTCTTC
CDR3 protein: CASSRTSDRYNEQFF

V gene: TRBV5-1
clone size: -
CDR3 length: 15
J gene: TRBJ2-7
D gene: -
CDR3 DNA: TGCGCCAGCAGCTTCCGAAGCCCGAGCTCCTACGAGCAGTACTTC
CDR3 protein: CASSFRSPSSYEQYF

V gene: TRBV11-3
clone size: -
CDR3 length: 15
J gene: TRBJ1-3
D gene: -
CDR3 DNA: TGTGCCAGCAGCTCGCTACAGGGTGACGGAAACACCATATATTTT
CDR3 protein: CASSSLQGDGNTIYF

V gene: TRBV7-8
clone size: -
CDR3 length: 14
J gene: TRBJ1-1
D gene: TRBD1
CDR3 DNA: TGTGCCAGCAGCCCTCGGACAGGGGACACTGAAGCTTTCTTT
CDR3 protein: CASSPRTGDTEAFF

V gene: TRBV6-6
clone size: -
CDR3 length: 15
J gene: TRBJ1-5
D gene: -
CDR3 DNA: TGTGCCAGCAGTCCCCCCGGGAGCCTAAATCAGCCCCAGCATTTT
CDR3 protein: CASSPPGSLNQPQHF

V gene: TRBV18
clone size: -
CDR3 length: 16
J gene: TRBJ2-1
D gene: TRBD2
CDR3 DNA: TGTGCCAGCTCATCAACGACTAGCGGGAGGGCCAATGAGCAGTTCTTC
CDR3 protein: CASSSTTSGRANEQFF

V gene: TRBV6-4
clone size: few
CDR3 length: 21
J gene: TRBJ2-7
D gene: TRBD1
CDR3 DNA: TGTGCCAGCAGTGACCCCCCGGGAAGGTGGGTCCTCGGGACAGGGAGTTACGAGCAGTACTTC
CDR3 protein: CASSDPPGRWVLGTGSYEQYF

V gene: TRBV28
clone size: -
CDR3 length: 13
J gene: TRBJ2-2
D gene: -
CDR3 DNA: TGTGCCAGCAGTTTAGTAGACACCGGGGAGCTGTTTTTT
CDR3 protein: CASSLVDTGELFF

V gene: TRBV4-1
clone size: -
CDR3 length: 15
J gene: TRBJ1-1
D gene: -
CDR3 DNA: TGCGCCAGCAGCCCCTCAGGGGTCGTGAACACTGAAGCTTTCTTT
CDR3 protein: CASSPSGVVNTEAFF

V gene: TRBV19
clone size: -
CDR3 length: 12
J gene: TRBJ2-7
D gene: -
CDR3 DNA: TGTGCCAGTGGGGGCAGGAACTACGAGCAGTACTTC
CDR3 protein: CASGGRNYEQYF